This entry lists 29 T cell receptor beta chains sequenced from one sample in a study of T-cell reconstitution after alpha-beta-depleted transplantation in children. This sample's TCRbeta library carried unique molecular identifier barcodes. From the PCR reads, TCRdb called clonotypes with MiXCR, one entry per CDR3 protein. The sample includes 640,000 or so distinct CDR3 sequences, approximately 17% seen only once; the top ten take approximately 1.1%. The sequencing here drew on PBMCs from the stem cell graft donor, taken from the stem cell graft. The receptor source for this set is a human donor who donated a stem cell graft to a child with acute myeloid leukemia.

This clonotype was observed at least ten times. The chain combines TRBV7-2 with TRBJ2-7; D might be TRBD2 (5 bases). The CDR3 extends over 13 amino acids. Germline lookup yields CDR1 SGHTA and CDR2 FQGNSA. V was pared by 5 bases and J by 7 bases, with 15 bases between. CDR3 DNA sequence: TGTGCCAGCAGCCCCCAACTAGTGCGGGAGCAGTACTTC. As protein: CASSPQLVREQYF.

The chain employs TRBV5-1 and TRBJ2-5; 8 bases map to TRBD2. V was pared by 4 bases and J by 0 bases, with 11 bases of the junction left unmatched. The V gene's germline CDR1 is SGHRS and CDR2 YFSETQ. This CDR3 has 17 amino acids. CDR3 DNA: TGCGCCAGCAGCGAACGGGGCGGCGGGGGGTACCAAGAGACCCAGTACTTC. It encodes CASSERGGGGYQETQYF.

The chain uses TRBV20-1 and TRBJ1-1, with a possible D match to TRBD1 (6 bases). V shed 3 bases and J shed 4 bases, with 12 bases lying between them. CDR3 length: 13 residues. Germline CDR1 is DFQATT and CDR2 is SNEGSKA (reference sequence). Written as DNA, the CDR3 is TGCAGTGCTAGGGACAGTCCCGTCACTGAAGCTTTCTTT. This gives the protein CSARDSPVTEAFF.

The rearrangement joins TRBV30 to TRBJ1-2, with D uncertain. Germline CDR1 reads GTSNPN; CDR2 reads SVGIG (reference sequence). V was trimmed by 0 bases and J by 6 bases, leaving 8 bases between them. This CDR3 comprises 12 residues. The chain's CDR3 is CAWSVAGDGYTF. DNA for the CDR3: TGTGCCTGGAGTGTGGCAGGAGATGGCTACACCTTC.

Worth noting for this clonotype: A much larger clone differs by one base, so this may be a read error. In this CDR3 the conserved last residue, phenylalanine or tryptophan, is missing, so a read error is likely. CDR3 protein: CSARERDRYLEQFS. CDR3 sequence (DNA): TGCAGTGCTAGAGAGAGGGACAGGTACCTTGAGCAGTTCTCC. The genes are TRBV20-1 and TRBJ2-1; TRBD1 aligns across 8 bases. Germline CDR1 reads DFQATT; CDR2 reads SNEGSKA (reference sequence). The CDR3 consists of 14 residues. V lost 0 bases to trimming and J lost 9 bases; unmatched junction nucleotides: 7.

The chain recombines TRBV20-1 with TRBJ2-3, with 9 bases identical to TRBD2. CDR1 DFQATT and CDR2 SNEGSKA come from the germline V gene (reference sequence). CDR3 length equals 15 residues. V lost 5 bases to trimming and J lost 0 bases; unmatched junction nucleotides: 6. Written as DNA, the CDR3 is TGCAGTGCTTCATTAGCGGGGGTTAGCACAGATACGCAGTATTTT. This encodes CSASLAGVSTDTQYF.

This clonotype has only a few counts. The chain couples TRBV13 to TRBJ2-1; tentative D call: TRBD1 (6 bases). V was cut by 0 bases and J by 7 bases, with 13 bases left in between. The CDR3 length is 15 residues. Germline V lookup: CDR1 PRHDT, CDR2 FYEKMQ (reference sequence). Here the CDR3 DNA reads TGTGCCAGCAGCTTAGGTTGGCAGGGGACAAATGAGCAGTTCTTC. Residues: CASSLGWQGTNEQFF.

This clonotype was observed at least ten times. This chain joins TRBV5-6 and TRBJ2-1, with D hard to call. The germline V gene encodes CDR1 SGHDT and CDR2 YYEEEE. CDR3 length: 15 amino acids. V shed 0 bases and J shed 0 bases, with 7 bases lying between them. The CDR3 loop reads CASSLAKSSYNEQFF. CDR3 in DNA: TGTGCCAGCAGCTTGGCCAAAAGCTCCTACAATGAGCAGTTCTTC.

V gene TRBV20-1 combines with J gene TRBJ2-2, with TRBD1 matching over 9 bases. V trimming: 5 bases; J trimming: 3 bases; junction bases outside the gene matches: 7. Germline loops: CDR1 DFQATT, CDR2 SNEGSKA (reference sequence). CDR3 size: 15 residues. CDR3 region: CSAFSGTGYTGELFF. The CDR3 nucleotides read TGCAGTGCTTTCTCCGGGACAGGGTACACCGGGGAGCTGTTTTTT.

The chain joins TRBV20-1 to TRBJ2-3, with D uncertain. Germline V lookup: CDR1 DFQATT, CDR2 SNEGSKA (reference sequence). The CDR3 has 13 residues. CDR3 protein: CTPWDSYTDTQYF. DNA for the CDR3: TGCACCCCCTGGGATTCATATACAGATACGCAGTATTTT.

In this sample, this clonotype turned up many times. One junction end does not reproduce the germline sequence, and a read error may be involved. The gene calls are TRBV20-1 and TRBJ1-5; tentative D call: TRBD1 (6 bases). Germline CDR1 DFQATT, CDR2 SNEGSKA (reference sequence). The CDR3 runs to 14 residues. The CDR3 DNA sequence: TGCAGTGCTAGAGAGACAGGTAGCCATCAGCCCCAGCATTTT. Translated, it gives CSARETGSHQPQHF.

This clonotype showed up just a few times. V gene TRBV15 combines with J gene TRBJ1-4; 8 bases align to TRBD1. The length of the CDR3 is 14 residues. V gave up 5 bases and J gave up 5 bases; unmatched junction bases: 4. CDR1 and CDR2 (germline): LNHNV, YYDKDF (reference sequence). The CDR3 loop reads CATSLRDRNEKLFF. The DNA of the CDR3 is TGTGCCACCAGCCTGCGGGACAGGAATGAAAAACTGTTTTTT.

This clonotype was seen repeatedly, ten times or more. The rearrangement uses TRBV25-1 and TRBJ1-6; no reliable D call. In germline, CDR1 is MGHDK, CDR2 SYGVNS. V was clipped by 5 bases and J by 6 bases, with 11 bases between them. CDR3 length: 14 residues. In DNA form, the CDR3 reads TGTGCCAGCAGTCAGGTGGACGGTAATTCACCCCTCCACTTT. Translating it yields CASSQVDGNSPLHF.

The chain couples TRBV20-1 to TRBJ1-1; D gene unclear. V was clipped by 1 base and J by 0 bases, with 12 bases between them. CDR3 size: 15 residues. Germline V gives CDR1 DFQATT, CDR2 SNEGSKA (reference sequence). Written as DNA, the CDR3 is TGCAGTGCTAGAGTCGCAGGAATTTTGAACACTGAAGCTTTCTTT. It encodes CSARVAGILNTEAFF.

This clonotype occurred many times. This rearrangement joins TRBV20-1 to TRBJ1-4, with TRBD1 matching 8 bases. This CDR3 is 15 amino acids long. Germline V gene data show CDR1 as DFQATT and CDR2 as SNEGSKA (reference sequence). V gave up 0 bases and J gave up 4 bases; unmatched junction bases: 4. The CDR3 region has the DNA TGCAGTGCTAGAGATCTCGGACAGGGTAATGAAAAACTGTTTTTT. Translated, it gives CSARDLGQGNEKLFF.

This clonotype was found a few times. This sequence joins TRBV12-3 or TRBV12-4 and TRBJ2-3; 9 bases agree with TRBD1. With 5 bases clipped from V and 1 base from J, the junction kept 13 bases outside the gene matches. The CDR3 is 18 amino acids. CDR3 bases: TGTGCCAGCAGTCCACCCACCACAGGGGGCGCAGGCACAGATACGCAGTATTTT. It yields the protein CASSPPTTGGAGTDTQYF.

This clonotype was detected once. The junction and the germline gene differ at one end; a read error may be behind it. This sequence joins TRBV5-1 and TRBJ2-5; the D is unclear. CDR3 length: 13 residues. Germline loops: CDR1 SGHRS, CDR2 YFSETQ. In DNA form, the CDR3 reads TGCGCCAGCAGCGTTAACACCGAAGAGACCCAGTGCTTC. It translates to CASSVNTEETQCF.

The chain links TRBV25-1 to TRBJ2-3; D ambiguous. This CDR3 has 15 amino acids. Germline CDR1 and CDR2: MGHDK and SYGVNS. V lost 3 bases and J 1 base, leaving 11 bases between the germline ends. The CDR3 sequence: CASSEEGQGTDTQYF. The CDR3 DNA follows: TGTGCCAGCAGTGAGGAAGGTCAGGGCACAGATACGCAGTATTTT.

A remark on this clonotype: It may be a read error: a sequence one base away is much more abundant. The V call is TRBV20-1, the J call TRBJ1-1; D possibly corresponds to TRBD1 (5 bases). The CDR3 contains 13 residues. With 6 bases removed from V and 7 bases from J, the gap between germline ends came to 18 bases. CDR1 DFQATT and CDR2 SNEGSKA come from the germline V gene (reference sequence). The CDR3 DNA sequence: TGCAGTGCATACGACGGGGGACCACTTGAAGCTTTCTTT. This encodes CSAYDGGPLEAFF.

This clonotype has just a few counts. The J gene is TRBJ2-7, the V gene TRBV29-1; 7 bases map to TRBD1. Unmatched junction bases numbered 8, after V lost 6 bases and J lost 3 bases. CDR3 length: 13 residues. CDR1 and CDR2 (germline): SQVTM, ANQGSEA. CDR3 in DNA: TGCAGCGTCGGTACAGGGGACGGCTACGAGCAGTACTTC. This codes for CSVGTGDGYEQYF.

As concerns this clonotype: At one end, the junction sequence differs from germline, possibly due to a read error. This rearrangement joins TRBV24-1 to TRBJ2-3; D perhaps matches TRBD2 (6 bases). The CDR3 runs 16 residues. Germline CDR1 is KGHDR and CDR2 is SFDVKD. CDR3 sequence reads: CATRESGGPGTDTQYF. The DNA for the CDR3 is TGTGCCACCCGTGAGAGTGGAGGGCCGGGGACAGATACGCAGTATTTT.

This clonotype has a handful of counts. The chain couples TRBV6-5 to TRBJ2-1; TRBD1 is a possible D gene (6 bases). Trimming pared 2 bases from V and 7 bases from J, leaving 15 bases between. This CDR3 is built from 15 residues. Per germline, CDR1 MNHEY and CDR2 SVGAGI. The CDR3 is CASSYDRNRENEQFF. In DNA, the CDR3 is TGTGCCAGCAGTTACGACCGGAACAGGGAGAATGAGCAGTTCTTC.

There are many counts of this clonotype. The rearrangement joins TRBV12-3 or TRBV12-4 to TRBJ2-7, with D uncertain. With 5 bases removed from V and 3 bases from J, the gap between germline ends came to 11 bases. This CDR3 is 13 amino acids long. In DNA form, the CDR3 reads TGTGCCAGCAGTCACGGACGGAACTACGAGCAGTACGTC. As protein: CASSHGRNYEQYV.

The chain recombines TRBV7-2 with TRBJ1-3; D is possibly TRBD1 (6 bases). Per the germline V gene, CDR1 is SGHTA and CDR2 is FQGNSA. The V and J ends lost 5 bases and 4 bases respectively, with 18 bases between them. The CDR3 is made up of 16 amino acids. CDR3 residues: CASSQGGIYVGNTIYF. For the CDR3, the DNA is TGTGCCAGCAGCCAAGGGGGGATTTACGTGGGAAACACCATATATTTT.

The J gene is TRBJ2-1, the V gene TRBV24-1; 8 bases match TRBD2. This CDR3 region has 15 residues. V lost 7 bases and J lost 5; bases outside the gene matches: 9. Germline V gives CDR1 KGHDR, CDR2 SFDVKD. Here the CDR3 reads CATSQDGGAHNEQFF. The DNA for the CDR3 is TGTGCCACCAGCCAAGACGGGGGGGCCCACAATGAGCAGTTCTTC.

This chain connects TRBV7-9 to TRBJ2-1, with D hard to call. The CDR3 extends over 14 amino acids. Germline CDR1 reads SEHNR; CDR2 reads FQNEAQ (reference sequence). V gave up 2 bases and J gave up 8 bases, with 13 bases separating them. The CDR3 spells CASSLYENFHEQFF. In nucleotides, the CDR3 is TGTGCCAGCAGCTTATACGAGAATTTCCATGAGCAGTTCTTC.

This clonotype was seen repeatedly, ten times or more. The CDR3 nucleotides are TGCAGTGCGTGGGACAGGGCCTCTAACTATGGCTACACCTTC. Its translation: CSAWDRASNYGYTF. V gene TRBV20-1 combines with J gene TRBJ1-2; the match to TRBD1 covers 9 bases. V lost 6 bases and J lost 0; bases outside the gene matches: 5. Germline V gene lookup returns CDR1 DFQATT and CDR2 SNEGSKA (reference sequence). The CDR3 contains 14 residues.

The table lists this clonotype with many counts. This chain joins TRBV7-3 and TRBJ1-5, with no clear D. The V gene's germline CDR1 is SGHTA and CDR2 FQGTGA. V dropped 7 bases and J dropped 6 bases, with 13 bases sitting between them. The CDR3 contains 13 residues. For the CDR3, the DNA is TGTGCCAGCACCCCTTCCCCAGGTCAGCCCCAGCATTTT. This gives the protein CASTPSPGQPQHF.

Many counts were recorded for this clonotype. The chain links TRBV7-2 to TRBJ2-2; D remains unclear. V was pared by 5 bases and J by 3 bases, with 10 bases between. This CDR3 is 14 amino acids long. In germline, CDR1 is SGHTA, CDR2 FQGNSA. Written as DNA, the CDR3 is TGTGCCAGCAGCCCCACCTCGGACACCGGGGAGCTGTTTTTT. It specifies CASSPTSDTGELFF.